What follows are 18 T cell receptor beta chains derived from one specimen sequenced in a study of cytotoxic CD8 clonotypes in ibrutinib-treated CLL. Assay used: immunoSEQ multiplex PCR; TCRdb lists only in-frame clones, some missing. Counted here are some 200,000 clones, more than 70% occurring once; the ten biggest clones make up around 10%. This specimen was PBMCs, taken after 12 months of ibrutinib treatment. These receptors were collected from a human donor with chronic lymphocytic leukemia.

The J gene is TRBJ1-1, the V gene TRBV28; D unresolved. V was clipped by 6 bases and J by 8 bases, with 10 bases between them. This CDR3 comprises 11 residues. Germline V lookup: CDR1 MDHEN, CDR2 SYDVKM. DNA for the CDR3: TGTGCCAGCAGCCGCGTACGGGAAGCTTTCTTT. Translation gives CASSRVREAFF. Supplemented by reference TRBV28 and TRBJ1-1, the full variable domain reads DVKVTQSSRYLVKRTGEKVFLECVQDMDHENMFWYRQDPGLGLRLIYFSYDVKMKEKGDIPEGYSVSREKKERFSLILESASTNQTSMYLCASSRVREAFFGQGTRLTVV.

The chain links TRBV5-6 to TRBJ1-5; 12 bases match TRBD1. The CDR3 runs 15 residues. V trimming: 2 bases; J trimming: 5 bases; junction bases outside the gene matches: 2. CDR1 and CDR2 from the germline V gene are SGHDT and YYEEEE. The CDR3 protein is CASSFGTGGYQPQHF. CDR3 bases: TGTGCCAGCAGCTTCGGGACAGGGGGCTATCAGCCCCAGCATTTT. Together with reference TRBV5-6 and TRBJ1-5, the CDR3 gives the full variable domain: DAGVTQSPTHLIKTRGQQVTLRCSPKSGHDTVSWYQQALGQGPQFIFQYYEEEERQRGNFPDRFSGHQFPNYSSELNVNALLLGDSALYLCASSFGTGGYQPQHFGDGTRLSIL.

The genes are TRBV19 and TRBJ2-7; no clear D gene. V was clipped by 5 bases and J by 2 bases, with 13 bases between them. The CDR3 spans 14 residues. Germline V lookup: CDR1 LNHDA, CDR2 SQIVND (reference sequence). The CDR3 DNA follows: TGTGCCAGTAGTCCGCTCCTTAGGGCCTACGAGCAGTACTTC. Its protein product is CASSPLLRAYEQYF.

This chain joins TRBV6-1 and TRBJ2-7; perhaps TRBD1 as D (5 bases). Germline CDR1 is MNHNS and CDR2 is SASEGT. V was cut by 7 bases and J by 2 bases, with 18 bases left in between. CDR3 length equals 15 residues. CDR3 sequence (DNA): TGTGCCAGCATTCTAAGTCGGGCAGGGCCCTACGAGCAGTACTTC. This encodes CASILSRAGPYEQYF.

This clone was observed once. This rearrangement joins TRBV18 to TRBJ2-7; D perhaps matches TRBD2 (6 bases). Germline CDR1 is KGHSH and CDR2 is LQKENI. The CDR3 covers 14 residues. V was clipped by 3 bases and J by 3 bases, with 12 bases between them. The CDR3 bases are TGTGCCAGCTCACCGGAGGAGACTAGCTACGAGCAGTACTTC. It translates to CASSPEETSYEQYF.

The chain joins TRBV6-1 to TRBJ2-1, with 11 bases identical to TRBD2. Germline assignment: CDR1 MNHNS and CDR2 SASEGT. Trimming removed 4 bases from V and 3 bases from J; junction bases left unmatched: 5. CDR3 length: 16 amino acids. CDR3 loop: CASSGLLAGDYNEQFF. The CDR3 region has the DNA TGTGCCAGCAGTGGGTTACTAGCGGGAGACTACAATGAGCAGTTCTTC.

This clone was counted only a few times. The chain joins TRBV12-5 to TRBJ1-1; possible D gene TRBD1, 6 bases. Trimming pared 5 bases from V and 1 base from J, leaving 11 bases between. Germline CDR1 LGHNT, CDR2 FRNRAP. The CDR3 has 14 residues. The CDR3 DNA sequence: TGTGCTAGTGGTCCCGGGGGGCAGAACACTGAAGCTTTCTTT. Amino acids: CASGPGGQNTEAFF.

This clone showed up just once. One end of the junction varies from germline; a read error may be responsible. CDR3 loop: CASRQGVSGGQPQHF. The CDR3 region has the DNA TGCGCCAGCAGGCAAGGGGTCTCCGGGGGACAGCCCCAGCATTTT. The chain joins TRBV4-1 to TRBJ1-5, with D tentatively TRBD1 (5 bases). This CDR3 spans 15 amino acids. Germline loops: CDR1 MGHRA, CDR2 YSYEKL.

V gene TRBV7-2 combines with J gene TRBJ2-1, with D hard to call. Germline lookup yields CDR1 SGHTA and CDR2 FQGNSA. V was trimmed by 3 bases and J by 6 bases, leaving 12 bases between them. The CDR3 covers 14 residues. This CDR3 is CASSLGLRANEQFF. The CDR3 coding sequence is TGTGCCAGCAGCTTGGGTCTGCGTGCCAATGAGCAGTTCTTC.

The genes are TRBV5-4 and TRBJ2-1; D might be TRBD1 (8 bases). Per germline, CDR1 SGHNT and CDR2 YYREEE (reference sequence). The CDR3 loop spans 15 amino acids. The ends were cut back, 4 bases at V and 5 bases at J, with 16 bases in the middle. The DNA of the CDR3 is TGTGCCAGCAGCGATACAGGGGGGACTAACAATGAGCAGTTCTTC. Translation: CASSDTGGTNNEQFF.

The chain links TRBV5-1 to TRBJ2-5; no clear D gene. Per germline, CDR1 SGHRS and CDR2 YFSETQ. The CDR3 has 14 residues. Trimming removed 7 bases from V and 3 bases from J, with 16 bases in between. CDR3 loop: CASFRRPQEETQYF. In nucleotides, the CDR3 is TGCGCCAGCTTTAGACGTCCTCAAGAAGAGACCCAGTACTTC.

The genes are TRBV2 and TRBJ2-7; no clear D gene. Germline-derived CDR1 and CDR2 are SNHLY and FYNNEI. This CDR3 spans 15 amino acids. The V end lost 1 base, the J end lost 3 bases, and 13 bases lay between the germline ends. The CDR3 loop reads CASSEGVFLLYEQYF. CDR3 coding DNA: TGTGCCAGCAGTGAAGGGGTCTTTCTGCTCTACGAGCAGTACTTC.

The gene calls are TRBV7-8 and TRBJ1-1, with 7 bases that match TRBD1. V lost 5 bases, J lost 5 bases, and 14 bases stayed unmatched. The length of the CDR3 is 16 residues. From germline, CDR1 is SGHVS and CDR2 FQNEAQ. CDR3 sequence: CASSVRQGSRRTEAFF. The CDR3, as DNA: TGTGCCAGCAGCGTCCGACAGGGCTCGCGTCGGACTGAAGCTTTCTTT.

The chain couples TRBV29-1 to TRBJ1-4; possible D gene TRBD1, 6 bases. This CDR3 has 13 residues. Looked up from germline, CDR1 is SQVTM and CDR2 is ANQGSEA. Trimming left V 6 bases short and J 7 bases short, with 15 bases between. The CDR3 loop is CSVDQGGGEKLFF. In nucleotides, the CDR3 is TGCAGCGTGGATCAGGGAGGGGGTGAAAAACTGTTTTTT.

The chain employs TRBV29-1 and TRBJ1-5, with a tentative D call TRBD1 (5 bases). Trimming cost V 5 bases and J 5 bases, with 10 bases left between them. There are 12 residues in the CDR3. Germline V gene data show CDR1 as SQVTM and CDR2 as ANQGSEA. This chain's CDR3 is CSVRQGDQPQHF. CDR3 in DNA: TGCAGCGTTAGGCAGGGCGATCAGCCCCAGCATTTT.

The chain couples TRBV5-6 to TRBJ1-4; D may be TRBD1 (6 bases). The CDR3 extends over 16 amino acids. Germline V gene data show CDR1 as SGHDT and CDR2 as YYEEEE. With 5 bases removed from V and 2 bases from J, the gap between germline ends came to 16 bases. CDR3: CASRPARGWTNEKLFF. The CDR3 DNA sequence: TGTGCCAGCAGACCGGCGAGGGGGTGGACTAATGAAAAACTGTTTTTT.

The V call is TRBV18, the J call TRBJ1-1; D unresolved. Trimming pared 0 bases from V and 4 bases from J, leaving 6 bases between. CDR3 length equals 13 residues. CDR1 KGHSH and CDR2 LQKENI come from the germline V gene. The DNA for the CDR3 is TGTGCCAGCTCACCACCGACGGGCACTGAAGCTTTCTTT. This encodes CASSPPTGTEAFF.

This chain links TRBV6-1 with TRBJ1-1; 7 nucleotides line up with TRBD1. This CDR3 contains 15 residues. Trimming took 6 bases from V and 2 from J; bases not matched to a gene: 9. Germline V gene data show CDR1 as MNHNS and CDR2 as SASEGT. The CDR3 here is CASRSGTALNTEAFF. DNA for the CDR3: TGTGCCAGCAGGTCCGGGACAGCATTAAACACTGAAGCTTTCTTT.